Given below is one T cell receptor beta chain in context. The entry originates in a study of blood T cell repertoires in COVID-19. Background on the study: From the United States, Italy and Spain came samples of acute and convalescent COVID-19. From T cells, B-cell-depleted T cells, or PBMCs came the material, which was cDNA or gDNA.

Original handling: Reference gene primer amplification yielded estimated nucleated cell counts. Assay used: immunoSEQ multiplex PCR; TCRdb lists only in-frame clones, some missing. The DNA gave D and trimming, while V, J and clone size come from that table. This table has roughly 250,000 clones, 88% appearing once. CDR1 and CDR2 from the germline V gene are SGHNT and YYREEE (reference sequence). V was shortened by 5 bases and J by 2 bases, with 6 bases between the two germline ends. This CDR3 comprises 12 residues. Which cohort a participant joined came from the clinical history participants gave. The gene calls are TRBV5-4 and TRBJ2-3, with unresolved D. Sequenced: PBMCs or T cells enriched from blood (not recorded which). This clonotype was obtained from a woman between 40 and 50 years old with acute COVID-19. CDR3 sequence reads: CASRQDTDTQYF. The CDR3 nucleotides read TGTGCCAGCAGACAAGACACAGATACGCAGTATTTT.